This T cell receptor (beta chain) was sequenced in a study of cytomegalovirus exposure and HLA in healthy donors. Study-level points and caveats: Association with HLA alleles at 0.05 false discovery rate was found for 15,000 to 20,000 TCR beta sequences in a later analysis. Later analysis identified a missense DCLRE1C variant that was linked to TCR beta V- and J-gene trimming.

Trimming took off 0 bases at V and 1 base at J, with 8 bases between the two ends. Germline CDR1 reads SGDLS; CDR2 reads YYNGEE. The CDR3 covers 14 residues. As regards this clone: Antigen specificity is unknown.

Both 60 Vbeta primers and 13 Jbeta primers went into the PCR. The assay was immunoSEQ multiplex PCR, and TCRdb's table has in-frame clones only and misses some. This sample has 100,000 to 150,000 clones; roughly three quarters occur once, and the top ten carry approximately 10%. This TCR derives from a man aged 25 to 40 in good health and CMV-seropositive. The sample taken for sequencing was PBMCs. The rearrangement joins TRBV9 to TRBJ2-7, with D possibly TRBD2 on 6 matching bases. The CDR3 region has the DNA TGTGCCAGCAGCGTAGGCGGGATTTCCTACGAGCAGTACTTC. This codes for CASSVGGISYEQYF.